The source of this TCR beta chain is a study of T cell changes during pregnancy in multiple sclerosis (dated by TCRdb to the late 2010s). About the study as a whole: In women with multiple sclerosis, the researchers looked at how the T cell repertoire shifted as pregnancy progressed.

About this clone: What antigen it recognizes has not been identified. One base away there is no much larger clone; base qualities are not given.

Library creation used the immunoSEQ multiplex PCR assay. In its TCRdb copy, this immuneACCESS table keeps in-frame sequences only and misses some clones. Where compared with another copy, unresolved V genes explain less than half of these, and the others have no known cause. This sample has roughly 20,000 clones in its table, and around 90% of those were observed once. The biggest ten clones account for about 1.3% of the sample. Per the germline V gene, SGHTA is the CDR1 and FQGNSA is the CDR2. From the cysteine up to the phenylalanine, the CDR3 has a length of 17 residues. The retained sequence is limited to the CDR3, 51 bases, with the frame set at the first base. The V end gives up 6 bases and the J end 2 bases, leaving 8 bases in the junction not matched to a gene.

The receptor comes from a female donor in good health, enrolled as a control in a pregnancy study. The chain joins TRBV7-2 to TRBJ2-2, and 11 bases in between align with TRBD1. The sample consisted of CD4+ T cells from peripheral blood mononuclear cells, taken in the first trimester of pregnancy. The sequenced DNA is TGTGCCAGCAGTTTGGTAGGGACAGGGGGTAACACCGGGGAGCTGTTTTTT. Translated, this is CASSLVGTGGNTGELFF. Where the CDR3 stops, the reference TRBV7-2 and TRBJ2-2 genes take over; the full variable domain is GAGVSQSPSNKVTEKGKDVELRCDPISGHTALYWYRQSLGQGLEFLIYFQGNSAPDKSGLPSDRFSAERTGGSVSTLTIQRTQQEDSAVYLCASSLVGTGGNTGELFFGEGSRLTVL.